This paragraph covers one T cell receptor beta chain sequence. Its antigen target is currently unknown. The entry originates in a study of cytomegalovirus exposure and HLA in healthy donors (dated by TCRdb to 2015 to 2018). For the wider study: In an earlier analysis of fewer than 750 of the donors, approximately 260 Gb of sequence data and approximately 100 million unique TCR beta sequences from roughly 190 million T cells were reported. Approximately 300 gigabases of sequencing data and about 92 million unique TCR sequences made up an early release that covered approximately 620 HLA-typed donors. The genetic ancestry cluster associated with self-reported Caucasian donors included 80% to 90% of the 398 genotyped donors. The aim of the study was to test whether cataloging public T cell receptors could identify signatures of past pathogen exposure. The T cell repertoires of several hundred subjects were profiled by immunosequencing and related to cytomegalovirus serostatus. Along with the approximately 670-subject first cohort, a separate validation cohort of roughly 110 different subjects was used. To predict cytomegalovirus infection status, the study combined high-throughput TCR immunosequencing, statistical association of individual TCRs with disease status, and machine learning. A later analysis re-analyzed previously published TCR beta repertoires from 660 or so donors and added high-resolution HLA genotyping to study TCR occurrence patterns. Rather than drawing on any new phenotypic data, the later analysis identified candidate immune exposures from TCR beta sequences and the way those sequences occurred across donors. In an earlier analysis of several hundred of the donors, high-throughput TCR beta sequencing was used to judge whether each TCR beta V gene segment behaved as functional or pseudogenic. Donor age, sex, ethnicity and CMV serostatus were compiled alongside the repertoire data. A later genetic analysis used genome-wide SNP genotypes for 398 of the 666 donors, treating that subset as a discovery cohort. Every discovery cohort repertoire had been produced on one sequencing platform. HLA typing covered class I and class II loci at four-digit resolution. Typing coverage varied by locus: about 620-630 donors for A, B, C, DRB1 and DQB1; roughly 560 for DQA1; about 590 for DPA1; approximately 450 for DPB1. Because of strong linkage in the cohort, a few DR-DQ haplotypes were treated as single units for association and clustering. Across roughly 420 genotyped donors of the cohort, an average of about 220,000 unique TCR beta nucleotide sequences per donor were sequenced, and roughly 20% of those sequences were non-productive.

The library came from the immunoSEQ multiplex PCR assay. For the multiplex PCR, a mixture combining 60 forward primers for TCR Vbeta segments and 13 reverse primers for TCR Jbeta segments was used. The CDR3 region of rearranged TCR beta genes was amplified from genomic DNA with a multiplex PCR assay. Amplified TCR beta libraries were sequenced as 87-base-pair reads on the Illumina HiSeq System. The study's processing was this. In a later analysis, roughly 80 million unique TCR beta chains were counted across the approximately 640 repertoires, and approximately 9.9 million of these chains were shared by at least two donors. Raw reads were error-corrected and collapsed into unique sequences with a nearest-neighbor algorithm that merged closely related sequences to remove PCR and sequencing errors. Alignment of CDR3 sequences to IMGT reference sequences was used to assign V, D and J gene segments. For a sequence to be retained, at least a six-nucleotide match to both a V gene segment and a J gene segment was required. A rearrangement was called productive if the CDR3 had no stop codons and remained in frame with V and J, and every other rearrangement was called non-productive. Following IMGT convention, CDR3 was defined as the stretch from the second conserved V-encoded cysteine up to the conserved J-encoded phenylalanine. The earlier analysis of about 500 of the donors excluded sequences that lacked an unambiguous match to a single V gene segment. In an earlier analysis of a few hundred of the donors, a V segment was called functional when productive rearrangements were above 56.7%, and segregating when the standard deviation between donors exceeded 5%. A statistical classification framework was built to diagnose cytomegalovirus status from the catalog of TCR beta chain sequences. In a later analysis, V and J genes were assigned by comparing TCR nucleotide sequences against IMGT/GENE-DB human TR gene sequences. The TCRdist pipeline was used in a later analysis to assign CDR3 sequences and most-parsimonious VDJ recombination scenarios. A later analysis defined each TCR beta chain by its CDR3 amino acid sequence plus V-gene family, and excluded reads lacking a unique V-gene family. A later analysis removed 592 highly shared, low-generation-probability nucleotide sequences to deal with suspected cross-contamination and a sequencing artifact. A later analysis calculated a clonal expansion index for each public chain from normalized within-repertoire ranks of inferred template counts. In a later analysis, generation probabilities were computed with a VDJ recombination model fitted to out-of-frame rearrangements, and the resulting probabilities were checked against IGoR. In a later analysis, TCR-TCR, TCR-HLA and TCR-CMV co-occurrence was scored with hypergeometric tests, and a repertoire-size bias correction was applied to TCR pairs. False discovery rates were estimated in a later analysis by permuting HLA or CMV assignments 20 times. In a later analysis, co-occurring TCRs were grouped using DBSCAN, and TCRdist sequence similarity was added for clustering within HLA-allele-positive subsets. Repertoires with fewer than 30,000 or more than 120,000 public chains were left out of co-occurrence clustering, as were four to six repertoires with anomalous nucleotide sharing. The source is immuneACCESS, and TCRdb retained only in-frame sequences with V and J called. Part of the clones is not carried over; for the studies checked, unresolved V genes explain less than half of this, and the remainder is unexplained. V and J calls and clone size are given by that table; D and trimming were obtained from the DNA. The record for this sample contains 75,000 to 85,000 clones. Approximately 0.58% of the sample is held by the ten biggest clonotypes.

The cohort comprised approximately 700 healthy bone marrow donors. Cohort members were all nominally healthy when sampled, although unrecorded immune exposures were likely present. The donor tested CMV seronegative and was one of the 352 seronegative cohort members. A peripheral blood sample was provided by each donor, and peripheral blood mononuclear cells were used for TCR beta sequencing. Genomic DNA was extracted from the blood cell samples with the Qiagen DNeasy Blood Extraction Kit. The full study reports these points: This cohort had only TCR beta chains sequenced, and the lack of alpha or paired-chain data limited which features could be detected. CMV serostatus was the only immune exposure information available for the cohort. A further reported finding was that TCR beta sequences accurately predicted the HLA-A and HLA-B alleles for most subjects in the first cohort. HLA typing was unavailable for some donors at each locus, so association tests used only the typed subset. In a later genetic analysis, fewer N-insertions in productive TCRs were reported among donors in an Asian-associated ancestry cluster than the approximately 670-donor mean. Specific HLA alleles were associated with 16,951 TCR beta sequences at a false discovery rate of 0.05 in a later analysis. A later analysis found that most CMV-associated TCR beta chains appeared HLA-restricted, with HLA associations seemingly driven largely by CMV exposure. According to the authors, the approach could potentially be generalized to other disease states and immunological phenotypes. An association between a missense DCLRE1C variant and V-gene and J-gene trimming of TCR beta chains was found in a later genetic analysis and replicated in an independent cohort. A few of the identified cytomegalovirus-associated TCR beta chains were confirmed in vitro to be specific for cytomegalovirus antigens. A total of roughly 160 TCR beta chains were listed by the study as associated with cytomegalovirus. A later analysis found that TCR association rates varied across HLA loci, with DRB1 alleles showing the most associated TCRs and HLA-C alleles the fewest. Several of the top co-occurrence clusters appeared to be linked to parvovirus B19, influenza, CMV and Epstein-Barr virus, according to a later analysis. In an earlier analysis of roughly 560 of the donors, most TCR beta V segments were observed in productive rearrangements about 87% or about 30% of the time, broadly matching IMGT annotations. Roughly uniform sequencing depth across donors was assumed in presence/absence analyses, although this assumption may not hold. Over 15 rarely observed V segments, including chromosome 9 orphons, were excluded from the earlier analysis of a few hundred of the donors because counts were too low. While some public TCRs were present in many individuals, most TCR sequences turned up only very rarely across donors. In a later analysis, HLA-associated TCR beta chains were found to be more clonally expanded and to have lower generation probabilities than equally common non-associated chains. In both the original and validation cohorts, the classifier was reported to diagnose cytomegalovirus status with high specificity and sensitivity. When HLA alleles, especially DR and DQ, strongly co-occurred, TCR associations were difficult to assign to individual alleles. A group of highly shared sequence variants was considered likely to be a technical artifact of the sequencing pipeline. Correlated functional status among segregating V segments might be attributable to linkage disequilibrium, but an unknown experimental factor could not be ruled out.

The sample was PBMCs. This receptor was identified in a man aged 45-60 years in good health and CMV-seronegative.

The CDR3 reads CASSQLPGQGTYNEQFF. At the DNA level, the sequence is TGTGCCAGCAGCCAACTACCTGGACAGGGGACCTACAATGAGCAGTTCTTC. Recombination joined TRBV14 with TRBJ2-1; 9 of the junction bases match TRBD1. The CDR3 holds 17 amino acids from the cysteine to the phenylalanine. Solely the CDR3 DNA is kept, with 51 bases framed from the first base. For CDR1 and CDR2, the germline V gene lists SGHDN and FVKESK. Here V drops 2 bases and J drops 2 bases, and the junction holds 7 bases not matched to any gene. The CDR3 plus the reference TRBV14 and TRBJ2-1 genes for the other parts give the full variable domain: EAGVTQFPSHSVIEKGQTVTLRCDPISGHDNLYWYRRVMGKEIKFLLHFVKESKQDESGMPNNRFLAERTGGTYSTLKVQPAELEDSGVYFCASSQLPGQGTYNEQFFGPGTRLTVL.